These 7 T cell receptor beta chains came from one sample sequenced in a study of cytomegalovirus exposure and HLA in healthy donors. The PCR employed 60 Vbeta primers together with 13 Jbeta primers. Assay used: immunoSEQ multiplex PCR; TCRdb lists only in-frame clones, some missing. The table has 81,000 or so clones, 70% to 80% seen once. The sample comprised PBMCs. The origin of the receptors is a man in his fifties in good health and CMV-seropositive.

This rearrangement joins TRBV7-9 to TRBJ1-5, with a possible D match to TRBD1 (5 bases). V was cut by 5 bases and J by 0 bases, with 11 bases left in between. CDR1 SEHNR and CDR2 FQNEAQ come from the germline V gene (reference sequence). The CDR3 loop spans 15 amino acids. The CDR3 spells CASSPGGGSNQPQHF. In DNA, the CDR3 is TGTGCCAGCAGCCCGGGGGGGGGTAGCAATCAGCCCCAGCATTTT.

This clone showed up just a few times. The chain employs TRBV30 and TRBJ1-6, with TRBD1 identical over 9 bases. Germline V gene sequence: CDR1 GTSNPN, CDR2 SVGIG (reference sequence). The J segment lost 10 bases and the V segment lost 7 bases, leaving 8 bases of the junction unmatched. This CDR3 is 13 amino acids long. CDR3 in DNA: TGTGCCTCGAAGACAGGGGGATTCTCACCCCTCCACTTT. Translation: CASKTGGFSPLHF.

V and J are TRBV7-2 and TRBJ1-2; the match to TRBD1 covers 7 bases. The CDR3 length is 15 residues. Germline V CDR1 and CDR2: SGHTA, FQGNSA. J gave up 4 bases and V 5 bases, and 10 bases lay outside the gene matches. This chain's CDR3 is CASSRTGTDIYGYTF. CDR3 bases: TGTGCCAGCAGCCGAACCGGGACAGACATCTATGGCTACACCTTC.

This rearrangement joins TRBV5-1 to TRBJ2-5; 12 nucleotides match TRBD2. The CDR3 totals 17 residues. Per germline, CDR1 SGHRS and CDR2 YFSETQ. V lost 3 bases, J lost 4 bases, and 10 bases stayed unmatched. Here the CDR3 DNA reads TGCGCCAGCAGCTCCGCAGGTCCGGGACTAGCGGGAGAGACCCAGTACTTC. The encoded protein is CASSSAGPGLAGETQYF.

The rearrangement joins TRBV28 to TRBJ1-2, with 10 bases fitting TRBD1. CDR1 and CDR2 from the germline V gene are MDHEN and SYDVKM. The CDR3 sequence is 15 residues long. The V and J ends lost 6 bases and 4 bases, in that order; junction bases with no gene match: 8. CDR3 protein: CASREGTGEGYGYTF. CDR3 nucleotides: TGTGCCAGCAGAGAAGGGACAGGGGAAGGCTATGGCTACACCTTC.

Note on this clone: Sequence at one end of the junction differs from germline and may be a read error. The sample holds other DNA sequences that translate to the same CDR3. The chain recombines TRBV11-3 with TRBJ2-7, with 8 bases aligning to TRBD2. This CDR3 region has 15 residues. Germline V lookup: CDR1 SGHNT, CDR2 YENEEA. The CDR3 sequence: CASSPITSGPGEQYF. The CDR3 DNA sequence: TGTGCCAGCAGCCCGATAACTAGCGGCCCGGGCGAGCAGTACTTT.

The CDR3 coding sequence is TGTGCCAGCTCACCAGGCAGGGACAATGGCTACACCTTC. Translating it yields CASSPGRDNGYTF. The gene calls are TRBV18 and TRBJ1-2, with D possibly matching TRBD1 (6 bases). The length of the CDR3 is 13 residues. The germline V and J ends were trimmed by 2 bases and 6 bases, with 10 bases remaining between them. Germline V gene lookup returns CDR1 KGHSH and CDR2 LQKENI. Complete variable domain (other parts from reference TRBV18 and TRBJ1-2): NAGVMQNPRHLVRRRGQEARLRCSPMKGHSHVYWYRQLPEEGLKFMVYLQKENIIDESGMPKERFSAEFPKEGPSILRIQQVVRGDSAAYFCASSPGRDNGYTFGSGTRLTVV.